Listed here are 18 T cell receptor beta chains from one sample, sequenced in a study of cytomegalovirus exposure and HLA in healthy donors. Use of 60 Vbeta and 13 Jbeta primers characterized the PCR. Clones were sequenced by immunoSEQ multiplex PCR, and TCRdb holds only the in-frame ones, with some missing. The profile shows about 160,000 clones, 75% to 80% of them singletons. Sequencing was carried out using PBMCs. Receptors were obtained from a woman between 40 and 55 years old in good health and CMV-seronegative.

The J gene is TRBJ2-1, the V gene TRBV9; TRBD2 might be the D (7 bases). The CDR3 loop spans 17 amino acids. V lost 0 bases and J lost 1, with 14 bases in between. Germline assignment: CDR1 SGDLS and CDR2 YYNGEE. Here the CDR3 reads CASSVAGRGASYNEQFF. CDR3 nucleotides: TGTGCCAGCAGCGTAGCTGGTCGGGGGGCATCCTACAATGAGCAGTTCTTC.

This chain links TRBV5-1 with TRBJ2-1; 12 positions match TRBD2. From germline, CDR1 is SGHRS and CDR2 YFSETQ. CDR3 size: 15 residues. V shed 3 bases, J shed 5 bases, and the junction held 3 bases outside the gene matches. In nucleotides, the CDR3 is TGCGCCAGCAGCTCGACTAGCGGGGGAAACAATGAGCAGTTCTTC. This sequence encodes CASSSTSGGNNEQFF.

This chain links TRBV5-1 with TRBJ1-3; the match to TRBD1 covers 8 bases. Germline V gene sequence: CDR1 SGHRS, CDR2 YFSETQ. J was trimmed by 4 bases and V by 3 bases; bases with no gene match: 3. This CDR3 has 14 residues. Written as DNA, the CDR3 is TGCGCCAGCAGCTGGGGGACAGGAGGAAACACCATATATTTT. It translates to CASSWGTGGNTIYF.

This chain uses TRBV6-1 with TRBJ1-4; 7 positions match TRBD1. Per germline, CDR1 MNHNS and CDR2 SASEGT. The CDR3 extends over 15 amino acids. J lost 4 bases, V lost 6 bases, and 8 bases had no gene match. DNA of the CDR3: TGTGCCAGCAGAGAGGGACAGACCTTTAATGAAAAACTGTTTTTT. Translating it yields CASREGQTFNEKLFF.

CDR3 region: CASSSRDHRYREQFF. The CDR3 nucleotides read TGCGCCAGCAGCTCGCGGGACCACCGCTACCGTGAGCAGTTCTTC. The chain couples TRBV5-1 to TRBJ2-1; TRBD2 might be the D (6 bases). Germline V gives CDR1 SGHRS, CDR2 YFSETQ. V was clipped by 3 bases and J by 9 bases, with 19 bases between them. The CDR3 runs 15 residues.

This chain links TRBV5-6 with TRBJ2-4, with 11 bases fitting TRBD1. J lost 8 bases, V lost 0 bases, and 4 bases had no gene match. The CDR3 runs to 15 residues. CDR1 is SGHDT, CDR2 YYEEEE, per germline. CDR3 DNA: TGTGCCAGCAGCTTGGCCGGGACAGGGGGGGACATTCAGTACTTC. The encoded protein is CASSLAGTGGDIQYF. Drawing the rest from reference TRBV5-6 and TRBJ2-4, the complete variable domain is DAGVTQSPTHLIKTRGQQVTLRCSPKSGHDTVSWYQQALGQGPQFIFQYYEEEERQRGNFPDRFSGHQFPNYSSELNVNALLLGDSALYLCASSLAGTGGDIQYFGAGTRLSVL.

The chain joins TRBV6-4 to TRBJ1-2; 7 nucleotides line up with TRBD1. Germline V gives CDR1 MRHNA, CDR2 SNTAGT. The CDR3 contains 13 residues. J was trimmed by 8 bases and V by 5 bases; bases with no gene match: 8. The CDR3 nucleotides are TGTGCCAGCAGTCCTAGGGGGCAAGACGGCTACACCTTC. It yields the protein CASSPRGQDGYTF.

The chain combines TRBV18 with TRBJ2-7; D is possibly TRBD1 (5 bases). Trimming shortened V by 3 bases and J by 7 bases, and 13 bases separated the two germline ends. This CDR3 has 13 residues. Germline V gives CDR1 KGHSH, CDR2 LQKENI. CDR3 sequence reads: CASSPSQETEQYF. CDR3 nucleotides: TGTGCCAGCTCACCGTCACAGGAAACTGAGCAGTACTTC.

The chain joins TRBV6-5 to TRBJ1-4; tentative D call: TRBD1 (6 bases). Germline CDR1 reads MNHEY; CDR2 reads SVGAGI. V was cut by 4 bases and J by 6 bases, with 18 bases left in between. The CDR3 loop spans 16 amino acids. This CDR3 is CASSSRAGATYEKLFF. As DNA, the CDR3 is TGTGCCAGCAGTTCCCGGGCGGGGGCGACCTATGAAAAACTGTTTTTT.

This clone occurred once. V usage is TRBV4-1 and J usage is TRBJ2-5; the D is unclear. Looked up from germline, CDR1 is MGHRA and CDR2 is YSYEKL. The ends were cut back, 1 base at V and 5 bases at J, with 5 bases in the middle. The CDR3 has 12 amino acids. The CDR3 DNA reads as TGCGCCAGCAGCCAAGTCGTGGAGACCCAGTACTTC. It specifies CASSQVVETQYF.

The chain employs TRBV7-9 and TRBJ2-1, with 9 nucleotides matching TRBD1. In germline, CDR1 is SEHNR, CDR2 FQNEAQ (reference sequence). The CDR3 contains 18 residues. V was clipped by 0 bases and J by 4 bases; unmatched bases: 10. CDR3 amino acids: CASSLASNRDRDYNEQFF. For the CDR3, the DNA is TGTGCCAGCAGCTTAGCCTCTAACCGGGACAGGGATTACAATGAGCAGTTCTTC.

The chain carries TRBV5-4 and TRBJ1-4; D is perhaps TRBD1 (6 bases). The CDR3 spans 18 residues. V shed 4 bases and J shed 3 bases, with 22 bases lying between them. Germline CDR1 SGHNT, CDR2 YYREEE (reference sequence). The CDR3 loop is CASSDGIWGRGPNEKLFF. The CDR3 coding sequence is TGTGCCAGCAGCGATGGGATTTGGGGGCGAGGGCCTAATGAAAAACTGTTTTTT.

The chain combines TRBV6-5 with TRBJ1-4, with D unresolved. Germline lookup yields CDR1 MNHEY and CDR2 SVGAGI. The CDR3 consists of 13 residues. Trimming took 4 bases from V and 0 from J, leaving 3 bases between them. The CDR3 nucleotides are TGTGCCAGCAGTTCCGCAACTAATGAAAAACTGTTTTTT. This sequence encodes CASSSATNEKLFF.

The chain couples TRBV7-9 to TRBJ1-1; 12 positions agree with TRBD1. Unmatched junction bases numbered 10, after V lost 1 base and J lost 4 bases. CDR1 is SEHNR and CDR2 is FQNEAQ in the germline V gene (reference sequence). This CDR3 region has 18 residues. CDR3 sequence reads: CASSLEGGTGGFVTEAFF. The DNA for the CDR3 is TGTGCCAGCAGCTTAGAAGGCGGGACAGGGGGCTTTGTCACTGAAGCTTTCTTT. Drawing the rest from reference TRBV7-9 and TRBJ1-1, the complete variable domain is DTGVSQNPRHKITKRGQNVTFRCDPISEHNRLYWYRQTLGQGPEFLTYFQNEAQLEKSRLLSDRFSAERPKGSFSTLEIQRTEQGDSAMYLCASSLEGGTGGFVTEAFFGQGTRLTVV.

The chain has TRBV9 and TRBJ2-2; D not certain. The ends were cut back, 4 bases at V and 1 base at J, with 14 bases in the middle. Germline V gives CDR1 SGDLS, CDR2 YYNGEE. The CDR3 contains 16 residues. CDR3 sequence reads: CASSSSVLGNTGELFF. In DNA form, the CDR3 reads TGTGCCAGCAGCTCCAGCGTCCTGGGGAACACCGGGGAGCTGTTTTTT.

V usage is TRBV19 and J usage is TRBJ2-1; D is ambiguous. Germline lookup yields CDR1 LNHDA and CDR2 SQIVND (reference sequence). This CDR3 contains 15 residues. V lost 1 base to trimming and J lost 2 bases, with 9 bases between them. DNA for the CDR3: TGTGCCAGTAGTATAGGTTCTAGTGCCTACAATGAGCAGTTCTTC. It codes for CASSIGSSAYNEQFF. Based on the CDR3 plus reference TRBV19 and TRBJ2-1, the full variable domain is DGGITQSPKYLFRKEGQNVTLSCEQNLNHDAMYWYRQDPGQGLRLIYYSQIVNDFQKGDIAEGYSVSREKKESFPLTVTSAQKNPTAFYLCASSIGSSAYNEQFFGPGTRLTVL.

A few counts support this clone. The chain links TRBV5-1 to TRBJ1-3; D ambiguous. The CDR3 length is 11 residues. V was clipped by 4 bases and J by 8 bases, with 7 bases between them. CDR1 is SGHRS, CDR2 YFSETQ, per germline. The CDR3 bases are TGCGCCAGCAGCAGCCAAGACACCATATATTTT. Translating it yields CASSSQDTIYF.

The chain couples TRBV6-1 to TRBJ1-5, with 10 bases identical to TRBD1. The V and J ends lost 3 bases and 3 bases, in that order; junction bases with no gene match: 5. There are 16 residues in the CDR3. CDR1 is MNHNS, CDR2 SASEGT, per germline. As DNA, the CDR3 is TGTGCCAGCAGTGATCACGGACAGGGGGTCAATCAGCCCCAGCATTTT. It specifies CASSDHGQGVNQPQHF.